The 3 T cell receptor beta chains below all came from one sample that was sequenced in a study of T cell responses to AZD1222 COVID-19 vaccine. Clones were read by immunoSEQ multiplex PCR, and TCRdb kept only the in-frame ones, dropping some. The sample has approximately 100,000 clones; about 90% are singletons. This specimen consisted of peripheral blood, obtained on day 0 of AZD1222 vaccination. Source of these receptors: an adult in good health.

The chain carries TRBV19 and TRBJ1-1; no definite D call. Germline CDR1 reads LNHDA; CDR2 reads SQIVND (reference sequence). The CDR3 contains 12 residues. With 5 bases removed from V and 8 bases from J, the gap between germline ends came to 12 bases. CDR3: CASSPSRGEAFF. CDR3 DNA: TGTGCCAGTAGTCCCTCAAGAGGCGAAGCTTTCTTT.

The chain is built from TRBV19 and TRBJ2-5; D is tentatively TRBD1 or TRBD2 (7 bases each). Germline lookup yields CDR1 LNHDA and CDR2 SQIVND (reference sequence). Deletions cut 10 bases from V and 9 bases from J, with 24 bases between. The CDR3 has 14 residues. The CDR3: CATHPGGGTGAQYF. CDR3 nucleotide sequence: TGTGCCACCCACCCGGGGGGCGGTACAGGGGCCCAGTACTTC.

The rearrangement uses TRBV6-1 and TRBJ1-3; D is unresolved. V dropped 6 bases and J dropped 2 bases, with 17 bases sitting between them. The CDR3 consists of 16 residues. The V gene's germline CDR1 is MNHNS and CDR2 SASEGT. The CDR3 coding sequence is TGTGCCAGCAGCGAAACCAGGTTACTGGCTGGAAACACCATATATTTT. As protein: CASSETRLLAGNTIYF.